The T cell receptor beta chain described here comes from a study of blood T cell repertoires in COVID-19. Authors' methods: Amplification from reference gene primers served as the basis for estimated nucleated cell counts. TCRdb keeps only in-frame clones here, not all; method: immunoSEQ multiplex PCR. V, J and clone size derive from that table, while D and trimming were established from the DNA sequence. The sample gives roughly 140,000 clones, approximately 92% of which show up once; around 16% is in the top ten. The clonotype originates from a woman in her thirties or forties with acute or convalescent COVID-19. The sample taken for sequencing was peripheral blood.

This CDR3 is CASSSGQGALGSPLHF. As DNA, the CDR3 is TGTGCCAGCAGTTCCGGACAGGGGGCATTAGGTTCACCCCTCCACTTT. The rearrangement uses TRBV28 and TRBJ1-6; 11 positions agree with TRBD1. V shed 4 bases and J 9 bases; nucleotides not matched to a gene: 8. The CDR3 consists of 16 residues. Germline CDR1 and CDR2: MDHEN and SYDVKM.